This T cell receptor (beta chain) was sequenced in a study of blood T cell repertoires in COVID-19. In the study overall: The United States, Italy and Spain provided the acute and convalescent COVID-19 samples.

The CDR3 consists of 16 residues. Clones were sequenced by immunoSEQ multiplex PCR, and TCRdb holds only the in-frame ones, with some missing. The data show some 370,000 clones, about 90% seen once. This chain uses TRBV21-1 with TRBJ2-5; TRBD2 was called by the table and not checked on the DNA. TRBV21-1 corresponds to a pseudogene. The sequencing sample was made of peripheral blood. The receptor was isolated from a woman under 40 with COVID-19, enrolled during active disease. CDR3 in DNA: TGTGCCAGCAGCACCAGACTAGCGGGAGATGGAGAGACCCAGTACTTC. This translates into CASSTRLAGDGETQYF.